Listed here are 14 T cell receptor beta chains from one sample, sequenced in a study of blood T cell repertoires in COVID-19. Using immunoSEQ multiplex PCR, the repertoire was profiled, and TCRdb retains in-frame clones only, with some absent. The sample lists over 55,000 clones; around 87% were seen once. The sequencing sample was made of peripheral blood. The receptors stem from a human donor with active COVID-19. The donor label of this sample is uncertain.

V usage is TRBV6-5 and J usage is TRBJ2-7; D might be TRBD1 (5 bases). The germline V gene has CDR1 MNHEY and CDR2 SVGAGI. The V end lost 5 bases, the J end lost 7 bases, and 12 bases lay between the germline ends. CDR3 length: 12 amino acids. Here the CDR3 DNA reads TGTGCCAGCAGTCGACAGCCCCTGGAGCAGTACTTC. As protein: CASSRQPLEQYF.

The chain has TRBV11-3 and TRBJ1-1, with D possibly TRBD1 on 6 matching bases. V was trimmed by 2 bases and J by 6 bases, leaving 13 bases between them. This CDR3 is built from 14 residues. Germline loops: CDR1 SGHNT, CDR2 YENEEA. CDR3 region: CASSLQGLVAEAFF. The CDR3 nucleotides read TGTGCCAGCAGCTTACAGGGGCTTGTCGCTGAAGCTTTCTTT.

This sequence joins TRBV7-3 and TRBJ2-3, with 8 nucleotides matching TRBD2. From germline, CDR1 is SGHTA and CDR2 FQGTGA. CDR3 size: 15 residues. Trimming removed 5 bases from V and 2 bases from J; junction bases left unmatched: 6. CDR3 residues: CASSNSGIPTDTQYF. Here the CDR3 DNA reads TGTGCCAGCAGCAATAGCGGGATACCCACAGATACGCAGTATTTT.

The V call is TRBV18, the J call TRBJ2-1; 10 bases map to TRBD2. CDR3 size: 17 residues. The V gene's germline CDR1 is KGHSH and CDR2 LQKENI. J lost 6 bases, V lost 0 bases, and 8 bases had no gene match. The chain's CDR3 is CASSPPSLSGRANEQFF. CDR3 coding DNA: TGTGCCAGCTCACCACCGAGTTTAAGCGGGAGGGCCAATGAGCAGTTCTTC.

In its sample, this clone was seen once. CDR3 region: CASSVGRTGLQETQYF. For the CDR3, the DNA is TGTGCCAGCAGCGTAGGACGGACGGGACTACAAGAGACCCAGTACTTC. The V and J genes are TRBV9 and TRBJ2-5; 7 positions agree with TRBD2. Looked up from germline, CDR1 is SGDLS and CDR2 is YYNGEE. The CDR3 is 16 residues long. V trimming: 0 bases; J trimming: 2 bases; junction bases outside the gene matches: 7. The full variable domain, its missing parts supplied by reference TRBV9 and TRBJ2-5, is DSGVTQTPKHLITATGQRVTLRCSPRSGDLSVYWYQQSLDQGLQFLIQYYNGEERAKGNILERFSAQQFPDLHSELNLSSLELGDSALYFCASSVGRTGLQETQYFGPGTRLLVL.

The V and J genes are TRBV5-8 and TRBJ2-7; TRBD1 is a possible D gene (6 bases). Trimming removed 2 bases at V and 2 bases at J, with 11 bases between. The CDR3 extends over 14 amino acids. Germline assignment: CDR1 SGHTS and CDR2 YDEGEE. As DNA, the CDR3 is TGTGCCAGCAGCTTAGGCAGGGGCCCCTACGAGCAGTACTTC. This gives the protein CASSLGRGPYEQYF.

The genes are TRBV11-2 and TRBJ2-7; 10 positions agree with TRBD1. The CDR3 has 15 residues. The germline V gene encodes CDR1 SGHAT and CDR2 FQNNGV. J lost 2 bases, V lost 1 base, and 2 bases had no gene match. The CDR3: CASSLAGTGAYEQYF. CDR3 in DNA: TGTGCCAGCAGCTTAGCCGGGACAGGGGCCTACGAGCAGTACTTC.

The genes are TRBV25-1 and TRBJ1-2; a weak D match, TRBD1 (5 bases). This CDR3 is built from 15 residues. Germline lookup yields CDR1 MGHDK and CDR2 SYGVNS. The V gene lost 3 bases and the J gene lost 4 bases, with 15 bases spanning the gap. CDR3 bases: TGTGCCAGCAGTGATAGGCGGGGGACCATCTATGGCTACACCTTC. This translates into CASSDRRGTIYGYTF.

J is TRBJ2-7 and V is TRBV7-9; 7 nucleotides match TRBD1. The trim removed 3 bases at V and 3 bases at J, leaving 5 bases unmatched. CDR1 is SEHNR and CDR2 is FQNEAQ in the germline V gene (reference sequence). The CDR3 length is 14 residues. The CDR3 here is CASSLTTGHYEQYF. As DNA, the CDR3 is TGTGCCAGCAGCTTGACGACAGGGCACTACGAGCAGTACTTC. The variable domain in full, with the rest retrieved from reference TRBV7-9 and TRBJ2-7, is DTGVSQNPRHKITKRGQNVTFRCDPISEHNRLYWYRQTLGQGPEFLTYFQNEAQLEKSRLLSDRFSAERPKGSFSTLEIQRTEQGDSAMYLCASSLTTGHYEQYFGPGTRLTVT.

The chain links TRBV2 to TRBJ2-7, with TRBD2 matching 7 bases. The CDR3 loop spans 15 amino acids. V gave up 2 bases and J gave up 1 base; unmatched junction bases: 5. The germline CDR1 and CDR2 sequences are SNHLY and FYNNEI. For the CDR3, the DNA is TGTGCCAGCAGTGAAAAGCGGGGTTGGTCCTACGAGCAGTACTTC. Translated: CASSEKRGWSYEQYF.

The gene calls are TRBV28 and TRBJ2-7, with no clear D. Germline CDR1 reads MDHEN; CDR2 reads SYDVKM. Trimming left V 4 bases short and J 4 bases short, with 11 bases between. The CDR3 sequence is 13 residues long. In DNA form, the CDR3 reads TGTGCCAGCAGTTCAAACAGCTTATACGAGCAGTACTTC. This gives the protein CASSSNSLYEQYF.

The V call is TRBV30, the J call TRBJ2-7; the D is unclear. The germline V gene has CDR1 GTSNPN and CDR2 SVGIG (reference sequence). V dropped 3 bases and J dropped 2 bases, with 17 bases sitting between them. The CDR3 runs to 15 residues. CDR3 loop: CAWSVQGYRAYEQYF. The CDR3 coding sequence is TGTGCCTGGAGCGTACAAGGCTACAGAGCCTACGAGCAGTACTTC.

The chain is built from TRBV5-1 and TRBJ1-4; possible D gene TRBD1, 5 bases. Germline-derived CDR1 and CDR2 are SGHRS and YFSETQ. CDR3 length: 14 residues. V lost 0 bases, J lost 8 bases, and 11 bases lay in between. CDR3 bases: TGCGCCAGCAGCTTGGAGGGGAAAGGAGAAAAACTGTTTTTT. It is translated as CASSLEGKGEKLFF.

This chain connects TRBV7-9 to TRBJ2-7; 9 bases align to TRBD2. The CDR3 runs 16 residues. Germline lookup yields CDR1 SEHNR and CDR2 FQNEAQ (reference sequence). V shed 0 bases, J shed 5 bases, and the junction held 8 bases outside the gene matches. CDR3 sequence reads: CASSLALHAGGDEQYF. CDR3 nucleotides: TGTGCCAGCAGCTTAGCGCTTCACGCGGGAGGGGACGAGCAGTACTTC.